Listed below are T cell receptor beta chains from one sample, sequenced in a study of blood T cell repertoires in COVID-19. Only in-frame clones appear in the TCRdb table, and some are missing; sequencing was by immunoSEQ multiplex PCR. The repertoire has about 180,000 clones, about 81% of them found once; the top ten carry about 11%. Sequenced: peripheral blood. Receptors originate from a woman at least 80 years old with COVID-19, enrolled during active disease. The CDR3 runs from the conserved cysteine through the conserved F or W. A D gene is named only where the DNA matches it firmly. The size field is filled for only some rows; it gives once, few, many or a size class.

>TRBJ1-5|-|TRBV21-1|-
TGTGCCAGCAGCACACACCCCCAGTGGACAACGGCCCATCAGCCCCAGCATTTT
CASSTHPQWTTAHQPQHF
>TRBJ2-5|-|TRBV5-1|TRBD2
TGCGCCAGCAGCTTGTTAGCGGGAGAACGAGAGACCCAGTACTTC
CASSLLAGERETQYF
>TRBJ1-2|once|TRBV10-3|-
TGTGCCATCTTTAGCGCGTCTAACTATGGCTACACCTTC
CAIFSASNYGYTF
>TRBJ1-4|once|TRBV7-8|-
TGTGCCAGCAGCTTAAGAGAGGGAATGGGAAAACTGTTTTTT
CASSLREGMGKLFF
>TRBJ2-3|-|TRBV6-5|-
TGTGCCAGCAAACTACTAGGGCTGAGCACAGATACGCAGTATTTT
CASKLLGLSTDTQYF
>TRBJ2-7|-|TRBV7-2|-
TGTGCCAGCAGCTTACTCGGCGGGTTCCACGAGCAGTACTTC
CASSLLGGFHEQYF
>TRBJ2-1|once|TRBV27|TRBD2
TGTGCCAGCAGCCCCACTAGCGGGACTTACAATGAGCAGTTCTTC
CASSPTSGTYNEQFF
>TRBJ1-2|few|TRBV7-9|TRBD1
TGTGCCAGCAGCCAGGGACAGGGCTATGGCTACACCTTC
CASSQGQGYGYTF
>TRBJ1-2|once|TRBV24-1|-
TGTGCCACCAGTGATCCCGACATATCCTATGGCTACACCTTC
CATSDPDISYGYTF
>TRBJ1-1|few|TRBV21-1|-
TGTGCCAGCAGCTCCTTCCTTCGGGGGAACACTGAAGCTTTCTTT
CASSSFLRGNTEAFF
>TRBJ2-5|-|TRBV4-2|TRBD1
TGTGCCAGCAGCACCAACAGGGGCTCCTACCAAGAGACCCAGTACTTC
CASSTNRGSYQETQYF
>TRBJ1-2|few|TRBV2|TRBD1
TGTGCCAGCAGTGAAGAGGACAGGGCACATGGCTACACCTTC
CASSEEDRAHGYTF
>TRBJ2-2|-|TRBV9|TRBD1
TGTGCCAGCAGCGCCCCCGGGACAGGGGCAACTGGGGAGCTGTTTTTT
CASSAPGTGATGELFF
>TRBJ2-1|-|TRBV11-2|-
TGTGCCAGCAGCTTAGAATTTTTAGGGAGCTCCTACAATGAGCAGTTCTTC
CASSLEFLGSSYNEQFF
>TRBJ1-4|-|TRBV21-1|-
TGTGCCAGCAGGAGACACCCCTCTGCAACTAATGAAAAACTGTTTTTT
CASRRHPSATNEKLFF
>TRBJ1-2|-|TRBV27|-
TGTGCCAGCAGTTTATCCACGAGGGGGTACTATGGCTACACCTTC
CASSLSTRGYYGYTF
>TRBJ1-2|-|TRBV6-4|-
TGTGCCAGCGCCGCTTTCCCCGGACAGTTCGACTATGGCTACACCTTC
CASAAFPGQFDYGYTF
>TRBJ2-7|few|TRBV27|TRBD1
TGTGCCAGCAGTTGGACAGGATACACCAGCTCCTACGAGCAGTACTTC
CASSWTGYTSSYEQYF
>TRBJ2-3|-|TRBV5-4|TRBD2
TGTGCCAGCAGCTTGGCCAGGACTAGCGGGATCACAGATACGCAGTATTTT
CASSLARTSGITDTQYF
>TRBJ1-2|-|TRBV11-2|-
TGTGCCAGCAGCCTCCGAGGCGGCTACACCTTC
CASSLRGGYTF
>TRBJ1-6|-|TRBV15|TRBD1
TGTGCCACCAGCAGGGACAGGCTTTATAATTCACCCCTCCACTTT
CATSRDRLYNSPLHF
>TRBJ1-6|-|TRBV7-4|TRBD1
TGTGCCAGCAGCTTAGAGGCAGGGGGGAATTCACCCCTCCACTTT
CASSLEAGGNSPLHF
>TRBJ1-1|-|TRBV30|-
TGTGCCTGGAAGGGAGTGAACACTGAAGCTTTCTTT
CAWKGVNTEAFF
>TRBJ2-1|-|TRBV5-4|TRBD2
TGTGCCAGCTCGACTAGCGGGAGGTTGAGCTCCTACAATGAGCAGTTCTTC
CASSTSGRLSSYNEQFF
>TRBJ1-1|-|TRBV7-8|-
TGTGCCAGCAGCTACGAGCCGAACACTGAAGCTTTCTTT
CASSYEPNTEAFF
>TRBJ1-2|once|TRBV27|-
TGTGCCAGCAGTTTATCGGGTCGTGGTCCCAGGTATGGCTACACCTTC
CASSLSGRGPRYGYTF
>TRBJ2-4|-|TRBV28|TRBD2
TGTGCCAGCAGTTTATCCGGGACTAGGAACATTCAGTACTTC
CASSLSGTRNIQYF
>TRBJ1-5|-|TRBV19|-
TGTGCCAGTAGTTGGCGGCAGGGTAGTCAGCCCCAGCATTTT
CASSWRQGSQPQHF
>TRBJ1-2|-|TRBV7-2|-
TGTGCCAGCAGCTTAGGGAGGAGTGGCTATGGCTACACCTTC
CASSLGRSGYGYTF
>TRBJ1-1|-|TRBV5-8|-
TGTGCCAGCAGCCCTGGTTCGGGTGCGGCTGAAGCTTTCTTT
CASSPGSGAAEAFF
>TRBJ1-5|many|TRBV19|TRBD1
TGTGCCAGTAGCCAGGGACAGCCAAATCAGCCCCAGCATTTT
CASSQGQPNQPQHF
>TRBJ1-1|-|TRBV7-9|-
TGTGCCAGCAGCTTAATCCGCCAGGAGGTAGGTGAAGCTTTCTTT
CASSLIRQEVGEAFF
>TRBJ2-7|few|TRBV6-5|TRBD2
TGTGCCAGCAGTTGGGGGGGACCCTACGAGCAGTACTTC
CASSWGGPYEQYF
>TRBJ2-7|few|TRBV6-5|TRBD2
TGTGCCAGCATTGGACTAGGAGCCTACGAGCAGTACTTC
CASIGLGAYEQYF
>TRBJ2-7|few|TRBV19|-
TGTGCCAGTAGTGAACAGGCGAGCTCCTACGAGCAGTACTTC
CASSEQASSYEQYF
>TRBJ2-5|-|TRBV28|-
TGTGCCAGCAGTTTGCGTCACGGGGTAGAGACCCAGTACTTC
CASSLRHGVETQYF
>TRBJ2-1|-|TRBV4-3|-
TGCGCCAGCAGCGCAGGGGTTCTTTATACCTACAATGAGCAGTTCTTC
CASSAGVLYTYNEQFF
>TRBJ1-6|-|TRBV5-1|-
TGCGCCAGCAGCTTCCCCGATTCACCCCTCCACTTT
CASSFPDSPLHF
>TRBJ1-2|-|TRBV5-6|TRBD1
TGTGCCAGCAGATCGACCGTAGGGGGCGCAGACGGCTACACCTTC
CASRSTVGGADGYTF
>TRBJ1-2|-|TRBV3-1/TRBV3-2|TRBD1
TGTGCCAGCAGCCTGACAGGGAAGGGTGGCTACACCTTC
CASSLTGKGGYTF
>TRBJ1-1|-|TRBV4-1|TRBD1
TGCGCCAGCAGCCAAACCCGGGACAGGGACACTGAAGCTTTCTTT
CASSQTRDRDTEAFF
>TRBJ1-1|-|TRBV7-9|-
TGTGCCAGCAGCTTAGCACTGGGCATGAACACTGAAGCTTTCTTT
CASSLALGMNTEAFF
>TRBJ2-1|-|TRBV10-3|-
TGTGCCATCAGGAACCCCACTTCCTCCTACAATGAGCAGTTCTTC
CAIRNPTSSYNEQFF
>TRBJ2-1|-|TRBV19|-
TGTGCCAGTACCTCGACCCGACAGGCAAACTCCTACAATGAGCAGTTCTTC
CASTSTRQANSYNEQFF
>TRBJ2-5|once|TRBV5-4|-
TGTGCCAGCAGCCTGATTGGGGCCCCGACAGGTCAAGAGACCCAGTACTTC
CASSLIGAPTGQETQYF
>TRBJ2-3|many|TRBV27|TRBD2
TGTGCCAGCAGTTCCCTTGTGCTAGCGGGGGATACGCAGTATTTT
CASSSLVLAGDTQYF
>TRBJ1-3|-|TRBV5-6|-
TGTGCCAGCAGCTTGAAAGGAGCTGGAAACACCATATATTTT
CASSLKGAGNTIYF
>TRBJ2-7|-|TRBV4-2|TRBD2
TGTGCCAGCAGCCCCCGGACTAGCGGGGGGCAGGATCCATACGAGCAGTACTTC
CASSPRTSGGQDPYEQYF
>TRBJ1-3|-|TRBV28|-
TGTGCCAGCAGAACACAGGGCGTAAGGAACACCATATATTTT
CASRTQGVRNTIYF
>TRBJ2-7|-|TRBV4-3|TRBD2
TGCGCCAGCAGCCAAACCGGGACTAGCTATCGGGACGAGCAGTACTTC
CASSQTGTSYRDEQYF
>TRBJ2-2|-|TRBV5-1|TRBD2
TGCGCCAGCAGCTTGGGACTAGCGGTGAACACCGGGGAGCTGTTTTTT
CASSLGLAVNTGELFF
>TRBJ2-1|-|TRBV18|-
TGTGCCAGCAGCCGGGACTCCCCCTACAATGAGCAGTTCTTC
CASSRDSPYNEQFF
>TRBJ2-3|-|TRBV18|-
TGTGCCAGCTCACCAGCCGCTACTAGCACAGATACGCAGTATTTT
CASSPAATSTDTQYF
>TRBJ2-5|-|TRBV12-3/TRBV12-4|-
TGTGCCAGCAGTTTGAGAGAGACCCAGTACTTC
CASSLRETQYF
>TRBJ2-2|-|TRBV7-8|-
TGTGCCAGCAGCTTAGCGTATGGACATAACACCGGGGAGCTGTTTTTT
CASSLAYGHNTGELFF